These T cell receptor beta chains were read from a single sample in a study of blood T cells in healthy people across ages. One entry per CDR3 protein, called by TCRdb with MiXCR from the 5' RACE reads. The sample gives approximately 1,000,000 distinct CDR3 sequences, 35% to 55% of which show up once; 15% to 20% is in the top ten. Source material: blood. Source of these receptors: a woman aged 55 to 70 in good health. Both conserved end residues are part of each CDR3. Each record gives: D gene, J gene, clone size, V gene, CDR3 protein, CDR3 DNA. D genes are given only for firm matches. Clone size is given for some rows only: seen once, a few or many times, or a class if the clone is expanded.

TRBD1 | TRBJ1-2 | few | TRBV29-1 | CSVGQGAGSYTF | TGCAGCGTCGGACAGGGGGCGGGAAGCTACACCTTC
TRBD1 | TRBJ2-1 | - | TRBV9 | CASTPTGDEQFF | TGTGCCAGCACCCCTACAGGGGATGAGCAGTTCTTC
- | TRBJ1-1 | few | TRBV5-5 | CASSLGTGNMNTEAFF | TGTGCCAGCAGCCTTGGGACCGGGAACATGAACACTGAAGCTTTCTTT
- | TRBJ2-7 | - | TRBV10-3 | CAISIDRSSYEQYF | TGTGCCATCAGCATTGACAGAAGCTCCTACGAGCAGTACTTC
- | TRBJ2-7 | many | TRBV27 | CASSFRTGLHLEQYF | TGTGCCAGCAGTTTCAGAACCGGGCTACATCTCGAGCAGTACTTC
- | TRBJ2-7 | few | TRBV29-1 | CSVVTGTYEQYF | TGCAGCGTTGTGACGGGAACCTACGAGCAGTACTTC
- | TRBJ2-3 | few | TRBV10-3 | CASGDIGTQYF | TGTGCCTCAGGGGACATCGGTACGCAGTATTTT
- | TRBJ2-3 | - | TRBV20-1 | CSEERASTDTQYF | TGCAGTGAGGAGCGGGCAAGCACAGATACGCAGTATTTT
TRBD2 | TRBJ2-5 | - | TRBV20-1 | CSALGTTKETQYF | TGCAGTGCACTCGGGACTACCAAAGAGACCCAGTACTTC
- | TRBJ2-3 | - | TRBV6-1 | CASSVTLAQESTDTQYF | TGTGCCAGCAGTGTGACGCTAGCACAAGAAAGCACAGATACGCAGTATTTT
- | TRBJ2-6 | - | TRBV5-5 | CASSLEDSALGNVLTF | TGTGCCAGCAGCTTGGAGGACAGCGCTCTGGGGAACGTCCTGACTTTC
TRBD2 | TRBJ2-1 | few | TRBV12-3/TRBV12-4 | CASSELARTYNEQFF | TGTGCCAGCAGTGAACTAGCGCGGACCTACAATGAGCAGTTCTTC
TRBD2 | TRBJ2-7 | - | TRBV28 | CASRPREVSGRAYEQYF | TGTGCCAGCCGCCCCAGGGAGGTTAGCGGGAGGGCCTACGAGCAGTACTTC
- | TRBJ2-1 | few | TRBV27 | CASRTHGNNEQFF | TGTGCCAGCAGAACCCACGGCAACAATGAGCAGTTCTTC
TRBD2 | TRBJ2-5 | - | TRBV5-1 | CASSLGISGSREETQYF | TGCGCCAGCAGCTTGGGGATCAGCGGGAGTCGAGAGGAGACCCAGTACTTC
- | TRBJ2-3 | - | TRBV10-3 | CATTRDASNTDTQYF | TGTGCCACCACCCGGGACGCCAGTAACACAGATACGCAGTATTTT
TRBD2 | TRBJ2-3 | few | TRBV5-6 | CASSYQSAGDTDTQYF | TGTGCCAGCAGCTATCAGTCGGCGGGGGACACAGATACGCAGTATTTT
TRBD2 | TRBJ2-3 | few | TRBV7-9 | CASSVRTSGSEDPTDTQYF | TGTGCCAGCAGCGTAAGGACTAGCGGGAGCGAGGACCCCACAGATACGCAGTATTTT
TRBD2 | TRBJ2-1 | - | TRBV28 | CATPRGGKGYNEQFF | TGTGCCACCCCCCGGGGGGGTAAGGGGTACAATGAGCAGTTCTTC
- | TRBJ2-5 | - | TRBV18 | CASSLDQGNEETQYF | TGTGCCAGCTCACTCGACCAGGGTAACGAAGAGACCCAGTACTTC
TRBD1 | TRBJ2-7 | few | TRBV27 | CASSFGQGALYEQYF | TGTGCCAGCAGTTTCGGACAGGGAGCCCTCTACGAGCAGTACTTC
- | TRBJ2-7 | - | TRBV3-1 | CASSQDDLDEQYF | TGTGCCAGCAGCCAAGATGACCTGGACGAGCAGTACTTC